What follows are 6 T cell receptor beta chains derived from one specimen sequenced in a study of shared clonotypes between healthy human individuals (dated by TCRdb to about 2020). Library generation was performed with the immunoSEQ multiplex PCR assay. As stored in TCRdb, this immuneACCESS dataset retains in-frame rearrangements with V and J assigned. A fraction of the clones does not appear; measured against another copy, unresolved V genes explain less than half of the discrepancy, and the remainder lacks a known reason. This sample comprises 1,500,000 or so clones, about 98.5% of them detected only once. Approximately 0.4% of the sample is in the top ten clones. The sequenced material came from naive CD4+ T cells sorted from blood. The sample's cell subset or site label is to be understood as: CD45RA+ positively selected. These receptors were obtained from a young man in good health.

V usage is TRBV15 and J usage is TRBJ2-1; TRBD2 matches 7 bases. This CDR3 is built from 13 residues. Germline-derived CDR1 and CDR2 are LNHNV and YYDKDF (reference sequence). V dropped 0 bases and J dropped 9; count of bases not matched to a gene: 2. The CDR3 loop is CATSREREGEQFF. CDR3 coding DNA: TGTGCCACCAGCAGAGAGAGGGAGGGTGAGCAGTTCTTC.

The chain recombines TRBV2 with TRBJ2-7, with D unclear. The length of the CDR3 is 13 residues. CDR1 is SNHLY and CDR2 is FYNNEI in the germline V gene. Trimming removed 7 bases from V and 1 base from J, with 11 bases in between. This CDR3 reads CASTEDGSYEQYF. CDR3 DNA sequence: TGTGCCAGCACCGAAGACGGATCCTACGAGCAGTACTTC.

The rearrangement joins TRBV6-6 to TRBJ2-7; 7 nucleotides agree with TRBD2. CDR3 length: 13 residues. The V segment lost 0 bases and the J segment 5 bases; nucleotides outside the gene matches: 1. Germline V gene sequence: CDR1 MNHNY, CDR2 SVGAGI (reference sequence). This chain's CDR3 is CASSYSSGNEQYF. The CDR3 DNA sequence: TGTGCCAGCAGTTACTCAAGCGGGAACGAGCAGTACTTC.

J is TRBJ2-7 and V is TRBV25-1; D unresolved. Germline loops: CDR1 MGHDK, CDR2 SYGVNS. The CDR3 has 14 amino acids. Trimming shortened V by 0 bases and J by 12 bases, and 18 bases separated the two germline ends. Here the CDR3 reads CASSEYTPSKLRYF. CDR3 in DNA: TGTGCCAGCAGTGAATATACCCCCTCTAAGTTGCGGTACTTC.

CDR3 sequence: CASSHRGVKETQYF. The CDR3 coding sequence is TGTGCCAGCAGCCACAGAGGAGTAAAAGAGACCCAGTACTTC. The chain has TRBV27 and TRBJ2-5; D is unclear. V lost 6 bases, J lost 3 bases, and 14 bases lay in between. This CDR3 is 14 amino acids long. Per germline, CDR1 MNHEY and CDR2 SMNVEV (reference sequence).

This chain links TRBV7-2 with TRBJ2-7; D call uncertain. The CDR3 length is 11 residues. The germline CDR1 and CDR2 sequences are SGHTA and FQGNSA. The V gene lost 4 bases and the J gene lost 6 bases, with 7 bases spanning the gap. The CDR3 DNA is TGTGCCAGCAGCTCCTTGGGCGAGCAGTACTTC. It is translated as CASSSLGEQYF.